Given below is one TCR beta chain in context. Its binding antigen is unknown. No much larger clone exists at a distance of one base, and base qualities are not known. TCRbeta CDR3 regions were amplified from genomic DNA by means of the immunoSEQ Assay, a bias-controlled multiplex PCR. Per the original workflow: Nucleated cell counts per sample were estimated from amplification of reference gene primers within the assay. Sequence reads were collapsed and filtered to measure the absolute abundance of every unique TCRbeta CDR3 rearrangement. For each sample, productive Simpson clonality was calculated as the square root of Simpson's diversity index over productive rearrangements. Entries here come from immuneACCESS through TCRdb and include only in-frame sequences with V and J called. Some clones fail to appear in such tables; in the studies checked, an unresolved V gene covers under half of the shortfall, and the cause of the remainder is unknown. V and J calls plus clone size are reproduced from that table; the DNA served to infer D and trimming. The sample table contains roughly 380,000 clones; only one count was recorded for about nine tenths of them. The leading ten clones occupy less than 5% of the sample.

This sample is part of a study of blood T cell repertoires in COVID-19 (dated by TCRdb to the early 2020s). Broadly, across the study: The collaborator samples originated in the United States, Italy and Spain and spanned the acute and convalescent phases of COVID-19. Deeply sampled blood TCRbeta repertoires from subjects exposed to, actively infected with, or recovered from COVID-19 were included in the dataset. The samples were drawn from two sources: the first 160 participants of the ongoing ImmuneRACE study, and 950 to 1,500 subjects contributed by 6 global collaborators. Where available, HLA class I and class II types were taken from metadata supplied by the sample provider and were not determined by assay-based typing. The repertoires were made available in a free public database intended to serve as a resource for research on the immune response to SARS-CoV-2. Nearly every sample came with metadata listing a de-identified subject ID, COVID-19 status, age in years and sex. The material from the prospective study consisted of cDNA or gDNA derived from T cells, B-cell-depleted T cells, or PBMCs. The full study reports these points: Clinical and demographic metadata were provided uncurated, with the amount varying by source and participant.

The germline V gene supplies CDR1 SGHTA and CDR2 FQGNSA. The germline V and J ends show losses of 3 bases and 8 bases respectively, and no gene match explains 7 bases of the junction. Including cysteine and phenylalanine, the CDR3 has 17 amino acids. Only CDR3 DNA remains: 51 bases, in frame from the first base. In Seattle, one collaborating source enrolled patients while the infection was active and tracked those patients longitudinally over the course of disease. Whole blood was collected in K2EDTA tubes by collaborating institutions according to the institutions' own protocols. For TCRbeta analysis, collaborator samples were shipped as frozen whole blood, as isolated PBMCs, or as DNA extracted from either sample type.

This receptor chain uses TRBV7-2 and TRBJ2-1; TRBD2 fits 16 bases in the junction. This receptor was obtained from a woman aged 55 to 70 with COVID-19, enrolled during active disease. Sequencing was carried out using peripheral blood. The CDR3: CASSFTGTSGGAYEQFF. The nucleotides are TGTGCCAGCAGCTTCACCGGGACTAGCGGGGGGGCGTATGAGCAGTTCTTC.